These 3 T cell receptor beta chains share one sample of origin, sequenced in a study of blood T cell repertoires in COVID-19. Sequencing was performed with immunoSEQ multiplex PCR; in TCRdb, only in-frame clones are kept and a portion is missing. The sample includes some 350,000 clones, 80% to 90% of them seen just once. Sequenced input: PBMCs or T cells enriched from blood (not recorded which). The receptors come from a young man who had recovered from COVID-19.

The chain employs TRBV30 and TRBJ2-2; 10 positions match TRBD1. V gave up 4 bases and J gave up 1 base; unmatched junction bases: 6. Germline V gives CDR1 GTSNPN, CDR2 SVGIG (reference sequence). CDR3 length equals 16 residues. DNA for the CDR3: TGTGCCTGGAAACAGACAGGGGGCGGGAACACCGGGGAGCTGTTTTTT. Amino acid sequence: CAWKQTGGGNTGELFF.

The chain carries TRBV25-1 and TRBJ1-2; 7 bases agree with TRBD1. CDR1 and CDR2 from the germline V gene are MGHDK and SYGVNS. The CDR3 sequence is 13 residues long. The V segment lost 1 base and the J segment 4 bases; nucleotides outside the gene matches: 0. This CDR3 is CASSESGGYGYTF. The CDR3, as DNA: TGTGCCAGCAGTGAATCAGGGGGCTATGGCTACACCTTC.

The rearrangement joins TRBV5-1 to TRBJ1-5, with D possibly TRBD1 on 6 matching bases. Germline CDR1 and CDR2: SGHRS and YFSETQ. The CDR3 totals 15 residues. V lost 4 bases to trimming and J lost 7 bases, with 18 bases between them. CDR3 sequence: CASSPTGQGIQPQHF. CDR3 nucleotides: TGCGCCAGCAGCCCGACGGGACAAGGTATCCAGCCCCAGCATTTT.